This entry concerns a single T cell receptor (beta chain). Its antigen is not identified. Amplification used 60 Vbeta primers and 13 Jbeta primers. Profiled with immunoSEQ multiplex PCR; TCRdb holds only in-frame clones, not every one. The sample lists some 250,000 clones; roughly 82% were seen once. These data come from a study of cytomegalovirus exposure and HLA in healthy donors. Study details: Of about 390 genotyped donors, roughly 80% grouped in the Caucasian-associated ancestry cluster. Whole-study findings and limits: Later analysis identified about 15,000 TCR beta sequences associated with HLA alleles, using a false discovery rate threshold of 0.05.

Nominally healthy donors provided the samples, though records likely missed some immune exposures. The CDR3 contains 16 residues. Material for sequencing was PBMCs. This sequence was found in a woman between 40 and 55 years old in good health and CMV-seropositive. V usage is TRBV21-1 and J usage is TRBJ2-1; the D call TRBD2 from the table was never checked on the DNA. TRBV21-1 represents a pseudogene. The CDR3 protein is CASSKDGGGTYNEQFF. The CDR3, as DNA: TGTGCCAGCAGCAAAGACGGCGGGGGCACCTACAATGAGCAGTTCTTC.